A selection of T cell receptor beta chains follows, all from one sample in a study of metastatic and nonmetastatic thyroid tumors. TCRdb re-analyzed the PCR reads using MiXCR. This sample has approximately 84,000 clones, with about 15% found just once. Source material: blood. The receptors originated from a female donor with papillary thyroid cancer or a benign thyroid nodule (not recorded which). Some clones in this sample may be carry-over from other donors' samples. Both conserved end residues are part of each CDR3. A D gene is named only where the DNA matches it firmly. The size field is filled for only some rows; it gives once, few, many or a size class.

>TRBV12-3/TRBV12-4|NA|TRBJ1-2|many
TGTGCCAGCAGTTTATTAGGAGGCGGGGGCTACACCTTC
CASSLLGGGGYTF
>TRBV5-1|TRBD2|TRBJ2-5|NA
TGCGCCAGCAGCTTGATCGGGACTATCAAAGAGACCCAGTACTTC
CASSLIGTIKETQYF
>TRBV18|NA|TRBJ2-5|many
TGTGCCAGCTCACCACGGGTGATCGTGGGAGAGACCCAGTACTTC
CASSPRVIVGETQYF
>TRBV12-3/TRBV12-4|TRBD1|TRBJ2-7|many
TGTGCCAGCAGTTTAGGACAGGGCAACGAGCAGTACTTC
CASSLGQGNEQYF
>TRBV29-1|TRBD1|TRBJ2-7|many
TGCAGCGTGGGACAGGGTATCTACGAGCAGTACTTC
CSVGQGIYEQYF
>TRBV5-1|TRBD1|TRBJ1-2|many
TGCGCCAGCAGCCGGGACAGTGACTATGGCTACACCTTC
CASSRDSDYGYTF
>TRBV4-1|NA|TRBJ2-7|many
TGCGCCAGCAGCCAAGATCATAAGGGGTACTACGAGCAGTACTTC
CASSQDHKGYYEQYF
>TRBV19|TRBD1|TRBJ2-1|many
TGTGCCAGTACCAGGGGGCTATTTGGACCCTCCCAATTCGATGAGCAGTTCTTC
CASTRGLFGPSQFDEQFF
>TRBV12-3/TRBV12-4|NA|TRBJ2-1|few
TGTGCCAGCAGTGGACAGTGCCCCTACAATGATCAGTTCTTC
CASSGQCPYNDQFF
>TRBV12-3/TRBV12-4|NA|TRBJ2-3|many
TGTGCCAGCAGTATCGGACGGCCGCACGCAGATACGCAGTATTTT
CASSIGRPHADTQYF
>TRBV7-2|TRBD1|TRBJ2-5|many
TGTGCCAGCAGCCCCGGGACAGGTGTGACCCAGTACTTC
CASSPGTGVTQYF
>TRBV27|NA|TRBJ2-7|many
TGTGCCAGCAGTTTATACCCCCCCGACAACTACGAGCAGTACTTC
CASSLYPPDNYEQYF
>TRBV5-1|NA|TRBJ1-6|many
TGCGCCAGCAGCTTGAGTGGGGTAAACAATTCACCCCTCCACTTT
CASSLSGVNNSPLHF
>TRBV11-3|NA|TRBJ2-2|many
TGTGCCAGCAGCTTGGGGCCAACAAAGAACACCGGGGAGCTGTTTTTT
CASSLGPTKNTGELFF
>TRBV28|TRBD1|TRBJ1-1|many
TGTGCCACCTTTGGGACAGGGATCCCTGAAGCTTTCTTT
CATFGTGIPEAFF
>TRBV11-1|NA|TRBJ1-1|many
TGTGCCAGCAGCTCTCCAGGGGTAGGGGTCAACACTGAAGCTTTCTTT
CASSSPGVGVNTEAFF
>TRBV6-2/TRBV6-3|NA|TRBJ2-6|NA
TGTGCCAGAAGTTACTCTCTCGGGGATTTCATCTCTGGGGCTAACGTCCTGACTTTC
CARSYSLGDFISGANVLTF
>TRBV7-6|TRBD1|TRBJ2-3|NA
TGTGCCAGCAGCTTAGGGACAGGGGGAAGAGATACGCAGTATTTT
CASSLGTGGRDTQYF
>TRBV28|NA|TRBJ1-4|many
TGTGCCAGCAGTTCTTCCCCGGAAAAACTGTTTTTT
CASSSSPEKLFF
>TRBV11-2|TRBD1|TRBJ1-5|NA
TGTGCCAGCAGCTCAGGAGTGGACAGGGGGTCTCAGCCCCAGCATTTT
CASSSGVDRGSQPQHF
>TRBV5-1|TRBD1|TRBJ2-7|many
TGCGCCAGCAGCTTGGGATACAGGGGTGGCGAGCAGTACTTC
CASSLGYRGGEQYF
>TRBV10-1|NA|TRBJ2-1|few
TGCGCCAGCAGCCGGGGGCGCTACAATGAGCAGTTCTTC
CASSRGRYNEQFF
>TRBV2|TRBD2|TRBJ2-5|many
TGTGCCAGCAGGAGGACTAGCGGGGATCAAGAGACCCAGTACTTC
CASRRTSGDQETQYF
>TRBV10-3|NA|TRBJ2-7|many
TGTGCCATCAGTGAGTTTTTATGGTACGAGCAGTACTTC
CAISEFLWYEQYF
>TRBV4-2|TRBD2|TRBJ2-3|NA
TGTGCCAACAGCCCCGCGACTAGCGGGGGGCACACAGATACGCAGTATTTT
CANSPATSGGHTDTQYF
>TRBV7-6|TRBD2|TRBJ2-3|many
TGTGCCAGCAGCTTACTCGCAGCGGGGGGCTCAGATACGCAGTATTTT
CASSLLAAGGSDTQYF
>TRBV27|TRBD1|TRBJ1-6|NA
TGTGCCAGCAGTTTATTCGACAGGGGGGGTTTACCCCTCAACTTT
CASSLFDRGGLPLNF
>TRBV6-5|TRBD1|TRBJ1-5|medium-sized
TGTGCCAGCAGCCCCTACATAGACTGGGGACAGAGCAATCAGCCCCAGCATTTT
CASSPYIDWGQSNQPQHF
>TRBV28|NA|TRBJ1-2|NA
TGTGCCAGCAGCCCGGGCAGGGCTAACTATGGCTACACCTTC
CASSPGRANYGYTF
>TRBV7-3|NA|TRBJ1-2|NA
TGTGCCAGCAGCCCGACGGTGGGGACTTCAGTTTATGGCTACACCTTC
CASSPTVGTSVYGYTF
>TRBV19|TRBD1|TRBJ1-2|few
TGTGCCAGTAGTGGGGGACAGGGCTTTGGCTACACCTTC
CASSGGQGFGYTF
>TRBV2|NA|TRBJ2-5|many
TGTGCCAGTGGAGAGACCCAGTACTTC
CASGETQYF
>TRBV19|NA|TRBJ2-5|many
TGTGCCAGTAGTGGGTCAGGGTTGGCAACCCAGTACTTC
CASSGSGLATQYF
>TRBV28|NA|TRBJ1-1|many
TGTGCCAGCAGCCCCGGGAATCGGGACACTGAAGCTTTCTTT
CASSPGNRDTEAFF
>TRBV6-1|NA|TRBJ1-2|many
TGTGCCAGCAGTGATATCCTAGGGGCTGGAAACTATGGCTACACCTTC
CASSDILGAGNYGYTF
>TRBV10-3|NA|TRBJ2-5|many
TGTGCCATCACCCCCGGGGGGCGGGAGACCCAGTACTTC
CAITPGGRETQYF
>TRBV2|NA|TRBJ2-1|many
TGTGCCAGCAGTGAATGGGCGGGGTCAGGCAATGAGCAGTTCTTC
CASSEWAGSGNEQFF
>TRBV12-3/TRBV12-4|NA|TRBJ1-1|many
TGTGCCAGCAGTCCGGCTCAGAAAACACGGAACACTGAAGCTTTCTTT
CASSPAQKTRNTEAFF
>TRBV5-1|TRBD1|TRBJ1-4|many
TGCGCCAGCAGCTCCGGGACAGTCTCTAATGAAAAACTGTTTTTT
CASSSGTVSNEKLFF
>TRBV27|NA|TRBJ2-3|NA
TGTGCCAACGTTTTTGGGGCGGGGGCCTCTAAGCAGTATTTT
CANVFGAGASKQYF
>TRBV24-1|TRBD1|TRBJ1-5|many
TGTGCCACGTCGGACAGGGCGGGAGCTCAGCCCCAGCATTTT
CATSDRAGAQPQHF
>TRBV7-2|NA|TRBJ2-5|many
TGTGCCAGCAGCTTAGCCACGGGGACCTGGGAGACCCAGTACTTC
CASSLATGTWETQYF
>TRBV28|NA|TRBJ1-6|many
TGTGCCAGCAGTTTGAAAGGTAAGGATTCACCCCTCCACTTT
CASSLKGKDSPLHF
>TRBV6-5|TRBD1|TRBJ2-7|many
TGTGCCAGCAGTTACACCAAAAGGGACAGCCGACCCTACGAGCAGTACTTC
CASSYTKRDSRPYEQYF
>TRBV3-1|TRBD1|TRBJ1-2|many
TGTGCCAGCAGCCAAGGGCGGCAGGGGGCTTACTATGGCTACACCTTC
CASSQGRQGAYYGYTF
>TRBV11-1|TRBD1|TRBJ1-5|many
TGTGCCAGCAGCCAGGGGGCGGGGGGCAATCAGCCCCAGCATTTT
CASSQGAGGNQPQHF
>TRBV2|TRBD2|TRBJ2-3|NA
TGTGCCAGCAGTTTTGCACTAGCGGGGGGAAGCACAGATACGCAGTATTTT
CASSFALAGGSTDTQYF
>TRBV5-1|NA|TRBJ1-1|many
TGCGCCAGTACCTTGGGGGGAAAAGCTTTCTTT
CASTLGGKAFF
>TRBV27|NA|TRBJ2-2|many
TGTGCCAGCAGTTTAGGGGCAGGGGTCCACGGGGAGCTGTTTTTT
CASSLGAGVHGELFF
>TRBV15|NA|TRBJ2-2|many
TGTGCCACCAGCAGAGTTCAGGAGAACACCGGGGAGCTGTTTTTT
CATSRVQENTGELFF
>TRBV4-2|TRBD1|TRBJ1-2|many
TGTGCCAGCAGCCAAGATTGGCCGACAGGGGGTCTGGATGGCTACACCTTC
CASSQDWPTGGLDGYTF
>TRBV18|NA|TRBJ1-4|many
TGTGCCAGCTCACCGCAGGCCAGGAGCGGGGTATGGGAAAAACTGTTTTTT
CASSPQARSGVWEKLFF